This T cell receptor beta chain was sequenced during a study of identical twins. Germline CDR1 DFQATT, CDR2 SNEGSKA (reference sequence). The CDR3 is 12 amino acids. Trimming took off 0 bases at V and 4 bases at J, with 6 bases between the two ends. The table lists this clonotype with many counts. Its antigen remains unidentified. The authors used template switching to add a universal primer site and gave cDNA unique molecular identifiers. TCRdb passed the 5' RACE reads through MiXCR, listing each CDR3 protein once. Of about 660,000 distinct CDR3 sequences listed, roughly 8% are singletons. Findings and limits, study-wide: Out-of-frame alpha sequences that twins shared showed excess low generation probability. Beta out-of-frame sequences showed weaker excess sharing between twins. Its conclusions, products of cross-sectional statistical analysis, did not come from following the same donors.

These same data were also listed under a study on yellow fever vaccine responses in identical twins.

Sequencing input: PBMCs. The chain links TRBV20-1 to TRBJ2-5, with D perhaps matching TRBD1 (5 bases). The sequence was obtained from a young woman in good health. The CDR3 bases are TGCAGTGCTAGAGATCAGGGAGAGACCCAGTACTTC. It encodes CSARDQGETQYF.